The 15 T cell receptor delta chains in this list originate from one sample, sequenced in a study of DNA immune sequencing with unique molecular identifiers. All 8 TRDV and 4 TRDJ genes were targeted in 32-plex amplification of genomic DNA. Adapter PCR followed two to three barcoding PCR cycles that attached a 12-nucleotide UMI. TCRdb re-called the multiplex PCR reads with CATT. In the table there are a few thousand delta-chain clones, over 9.5% of which are singletons. The sample taken for sequencing was gamma-delta T cells enriched from blood buffy coat, or unenriched PBMCs (not recorded which). These receptor sequences come from a human donor in good health.

A remark on this clone: This may come from a read error, since a much larger clone is one base off. Other DNA sequences within the sample encode an identical CDR3. The V gene corresponds to TRDV1; no J gene was called; the table's D call TRDD3 went unverified against the DNA. The CDR3 has 25 residues. Germline V gives CDR1 TSWWSYY, CDR2 QGS. The CDR3 DNA sequence: TGTGCTCTTGGGGAACAACCCGGGCGGCTAGAGCTGGGGGATTTACCCTTTGTGAACACCGATAAACTAATCTTT. Translation: CALGEQPGRLELGDLPFVNTDKLIF.

The sample holds a few counts of this clone. A read error is the likely source, as a far larger clone sits one nucleotide away. The same CDR3 also results from other DNA sequences found in this sample. The genes are TRDV2 and TRDJ1, with 11 bases that match TRDD3. This CDR3 spans 17 amino acids. From germline, CDR1 is GEAIGNYY and CDR2 EKD. CDR3: CACDTVGGYASTDKLIF. In DNA form, the CDR3 reads TGTGCCTGCGACACCGTTGGGGGATACGCCTCCACCGATAAACTCATCTTT.

This clone has a handful of counts. The protein in TCRdb stems from a much larger clone and differs at residue 16 from this DNA's translation, likely a read error; here the protein is translated from the DNA. The V gene is TRDV2, the J gene TRDJ1, with 9 bases matching TRDD3. In germline, CDR1 is GEAIGNYY, CDR2 EKD. The CDR3 contains 19 residues. The CDR3, as DNA: TGTGCCTGTGACACCTTGTCTTTACTGGGGGAAGAGTACACCGATATACTCATCTTT. Residues: CACDTLSLLGEEYTDILIF.

On this clone: With a much larger clone just one base away, this may be a read error. The chain joins TRAV38-2/DV8 to TRDJ1; TRDD3 might be the D (5 bases). V gave up 0 bases and J gave up 0 bases, with 12 bases separating them. The CDR3 contains 16 residues. Germline lookup yields CDR1 TSESDYY and CDR2 QEAYKQQN. The CDR3 bases are TGTGCTTATAGGAGCGCGATTAAGGGGGACACCGATAAACTCATCTTT. As protein: CAYRSAIKGDTDKLIF.

This clone has ten or more counts. The chain has TRDV2 and TRDJ1; D unclear. Germline-derived CDR1 and CDR2 are GEAIGNYY and EKD. The CDR3 spans 15 residues. The ends were cut back, 0 bases at V and 4 bases at J, with 14 bases in the middle. The CDR3 spells CACDTVHRRNDKLIF. DNA for the CDR3: TGTGCCTGTGACACCGTCCACCGAAGGAACGATAAACTCATCTTT.

This clone was seen many times. This chain joins TRDV2 and TRDJ1, with 13 bases identical to TRDD3. Germline-derived CDR1 and CDR2 are GEAIGNYY and EKD. This CDR3 region has 18 residues. V shed 1 base, J shed 0 bases, and the junction held 7 bases outside the gene matches. This CDR3 reads CACDTLRLGDTDTDKLIF. The CDR3, as DNA: TGTGCCTGTGACACTCTTAGACTGGGGGATACGGACACCGATAAACTCATCTTT.

The sample holds a few counts of this clone. One base separates it from a far larger clone, so it is likely a read error. The genes are TRDV2 and TRDJ3; TRDD3 agrees at 7 bases. The CDR3 totals 22 residues. The V gene's germline CDR1 is GEAIGNYY and CDR2 EKD. J gave up 0 bases and V 3 bases, and 19 bases lay outside the gene matches. The CDR3 DNA reads as TGTGCCTGTGACCCAACCGGGGTTGGGGGACCCAAGAGCTCCTGGGACACCCGACAGATGTTTTTC. Encoded protein: CACDPTGVGGPKSSWDTRQMFF.

Of note for this clone: TCRdb records a much larger clone's protein for this DNA, with a difference at residue 16 that likely arises from a read error; the protein given is the translation of the DNA. The V call is TRDV2, the J call TRDJ1; 13 nucleotides line up with TRDD3. The length of the CDR3 is 20 residues. CDR1 is GEAIGNYY, CDR2 EKD, per germline. CDR3 amino acids: CACDTVLGDTDMRYTNKLIF. CDR3 sequence (DNA): TGTGCCTGTGACACCGTACTGGGGGATACGGATATGAGGTACACCAATAAACTCATCTTT.

The sample holds many counts of this clone. The genes are TRDV1 and TRDJ1, with a possible D match to TRDD2 (6 bases). Assignment of the J gene here rests on matching the DNA to germline, because TCRdb gives none. CDR3 length equals 24 residues. Trimming removed 0 bases at V and 6 bases at J, with 41 bases between. Germline CDR1 reads TSWWSYY; CDR2 reads QGS. The CDR3 sequence is CALGELGLPLPPGILLHLNYKLIF. The CDR3, as DNA: TGTGCTCTTGGGGAACTTGGGCTTCCTCTCCCCCCTGGAATCTTATTACATCTCAATTATAAACTCATCTTT.

In its sample, this clone was seen a few times. A far larger clone is just one base off, so this is likely a read error. The same CDR3 arises from other DNA sequences in this sample as well. The rearrangement uses TRDV2 and TRDJ1; 9 positions agree with TRDD3. This CDR3 has 17 amino acids. The germline V gene encodes CDR1 GEAIGNYY and CDR2 EKD. The CDR3 sequence: CACDKLGDPPYTDKLIF. In nucleotides, the CDR3 is TGCGCCTGTGACAAACTGGGGGACCCCCCCTACACCGATAAACTCATCTTT.

This clone has ten or more counts. A much larger clone lies a single base off, so this may be a read error. V and J are TRDV2 and TRDJ1; no reliable D call. The length of the CDR3 is 15 residues. V lost 3 bases, J lost 1 base, and 14 bases lay in between. Looked up from germline, CDR1 is GEAIGNYY and CDR2 is EKD. The CDR3 DNA sequence: TGTGCCTGTGACCCCGTAATGCGGCGCACCGATAAACTCATCTTT. Its protein product is CACDPVMRRTDKLIF.

This clone was seen a few times. This could be a read error, since a much larger clone is one nucleotide away. The chain couples TRAV38-2/DV8 to TRDJ1; TRDD3 aligns across 8 bases. This CDR3 region has 20 residues. With 4 bases clipped from V and 2 bases from J, the junction kept 22 bases outside the gene matches. From germline, CDR1 is TSESDYY and CDR2 QEAYKQQN. CDR3 residues: CAYRAFANWGGLELTDKLIF. The CDR3 DNA reads TGTGCTTATAGGGCCTTCGCCAACTGGGGGGGATTAGAACTAACCGATAAACTCATCTTT.

Of note for this clone: A much bigger clone sits one base away, suggesting this may be a read error. The rearrangement joins TRDV1 to TRDJ1; 9 bases align to TRDD3. The J gene, absent from TCRdb, was called here by matching the DNA to germline. Per the germline V gene, CDR1 is TSWWSYY and CDR2 is QGS. This CDR3 is 25 amino acids long. Trimming removed 1 base from V and 0 bases from J; junction bases left unmatched: 30. This CDR3 reads CALGEQPGRLKLGDLPFVNTDKLIF. The CDR3 DNA sequence: TGTGCTCTTGGGGAACAACCCGGGCGGCTAAAGCTGGGGGATTTACCCTTTGTGAACACCGATAAACTCATCTTT.

Here the J gene is TRDJ1 and the V gene is not called; the table's D call TRDD3 went unverified against the DNA. The CDR3 is 13 residues long. CDR3 sequence reads: CSGDTDPGNKLIF. CDR3 bases: TGTAGTGGGGATACTGACCCCGGGAATAAACTCATCTTT.

This clone was observed many times. The chain uses TRDV1 and TRDJ1; 12 bases align to TRDD3. The J gene is absent in TCRdb and was assigned here via DNA matching to germline. J lost 6 bases, V lost 1 base, and 27 bases had no gene match. This CDR3 is built from 23 residues. The V gene's germline CDR1 is TSWWSYY and CDR2 QGS. CDR3 coding DNA: TGTGCTCTTGGGGAACACGTCTACCCTAGGTACTGGGGGATACCCTACACGTGTAATAAACTCATCTTT. This translates into CALGEHVYPRYWGIPYTCNKLIF.